This TCR beta chain stems from a study of cytomegalovirus exposure and HLA in healthy donors. The PCR used 60 Vbeta and 13 Jbeta primers. Sequencing was performed with immunoSEQ multiplex PCR; in TCRdb, only in-frame clones are kept and a portion is missing. The sample has approximately 84,000 clones; roughly 72% are singletons. Study-wide points: Reportedly, HLA-A and HLA-B alleles of most subjects were accurately predicted from TCR beta. A later analysis associated under 20,000 TCR beta sequences with HLA alleles at a 0.05 false discovery rate.

Donors had nominal health at sampling but likely had unrecorded immune exposures. Remarks on this clone: The antigen remains unidentified.

The CDR3 totals 17 residues. V was pared by 4 bases and J by 4 bases, with 23 bases between. CDR1 and CDR2 (germline): SGDLS, YYNGEE. Input material: PBMCs. The sequence was collected from a man between 40 and 49 years old in good health and CMV-seropositive. This chain connects TRBV9 to TRBJ1-1; D gene ambiguous. The CDR3 DNA is TGTGCCAGCAGCATCGGGTGGGTTCCACCCCCACGCACTGAAGCTTTCTTT. This codes for CASSIGWVPPPRTEAFF. Together with reference TRBV9 and TRBJ1-1, the CDR3 gives the full variable domain: DSGVTQTPKHLITATGQRVTLRCSPRSGDLSVYWYQQSLDQGLQFLIQYYNGEERAKGNILERFSAQQFPDLHSELNLSSLELGDSALYFCASSIGWVPPPRTEAFFGQGTRLTVV.